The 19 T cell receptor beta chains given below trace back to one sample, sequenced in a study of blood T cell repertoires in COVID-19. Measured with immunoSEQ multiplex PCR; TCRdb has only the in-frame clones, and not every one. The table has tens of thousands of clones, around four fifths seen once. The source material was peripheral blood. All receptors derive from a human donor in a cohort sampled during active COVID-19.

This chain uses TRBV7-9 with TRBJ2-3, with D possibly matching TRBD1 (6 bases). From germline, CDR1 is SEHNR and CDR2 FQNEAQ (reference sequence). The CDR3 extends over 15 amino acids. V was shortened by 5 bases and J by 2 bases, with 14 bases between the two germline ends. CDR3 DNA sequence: TGTGCCAGCAGCCCCACAGGGAGCCCCACAGATACGCAGTATTTT. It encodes CASSPTGSPTDTQYF.

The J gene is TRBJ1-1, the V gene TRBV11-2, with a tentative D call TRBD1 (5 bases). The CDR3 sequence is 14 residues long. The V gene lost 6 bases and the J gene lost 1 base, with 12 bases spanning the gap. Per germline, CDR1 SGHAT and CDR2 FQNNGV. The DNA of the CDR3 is TGTGCCAGCAGGGGGGGACGGACGAACACTGAAGCTTTCTTT. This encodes CASRGGRTNTEAFF.

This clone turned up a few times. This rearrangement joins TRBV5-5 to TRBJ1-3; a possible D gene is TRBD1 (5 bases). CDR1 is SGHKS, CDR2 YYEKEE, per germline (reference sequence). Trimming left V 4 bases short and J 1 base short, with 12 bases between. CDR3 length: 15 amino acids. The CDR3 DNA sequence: TGTGCCAGCAGCCTTGACGGGGGGTCTGGAAACACCATATATTTT. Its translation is CASSLDGGSGNTIYF.

The CDR3 bases are TGTGCCAGCAGCCAGAAGCGGGGCTTATCCTACAATGAGCAGTTCTTC. Translating gives CASSQKRGLSYNEQFF. This chain joins TRBV13 and TRBJ2-1; 7 positions agree with TRBD2. This CDR3 contains 16 residues. Germline CDR1 reads PRHDT; CDR2 reads FYEKMQ (reference sequence). Trimming cost V 5 bases and J 1 base; bases outside gene matches: 8.

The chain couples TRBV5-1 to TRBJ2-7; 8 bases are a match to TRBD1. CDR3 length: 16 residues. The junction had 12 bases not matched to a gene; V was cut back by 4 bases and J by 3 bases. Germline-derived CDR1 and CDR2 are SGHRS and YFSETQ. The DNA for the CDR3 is TGCGCCAGCAGCCCGGGCCTAGCAGGGGGCTACTACGAGCAGTACTTC. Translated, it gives CASSPGLAGGYYEQYF.

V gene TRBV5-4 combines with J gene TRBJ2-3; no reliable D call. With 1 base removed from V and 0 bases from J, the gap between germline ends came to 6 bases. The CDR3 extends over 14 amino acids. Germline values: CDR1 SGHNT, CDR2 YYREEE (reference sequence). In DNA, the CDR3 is TGTGCCAGCAGCTTGAGCGCTAGCACAGATACGCAGTATTTT. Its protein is CASSLSASTDTQYF.

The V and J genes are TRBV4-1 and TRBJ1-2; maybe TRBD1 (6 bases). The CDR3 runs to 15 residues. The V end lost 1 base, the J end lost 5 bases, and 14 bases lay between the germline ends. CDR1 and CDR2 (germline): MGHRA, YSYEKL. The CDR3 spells CASSQVTGGMYGYTF. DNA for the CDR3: TGCGCCAGCAGCCAAGTGACAGGCGGTATGTATGGCTACACCTTC.

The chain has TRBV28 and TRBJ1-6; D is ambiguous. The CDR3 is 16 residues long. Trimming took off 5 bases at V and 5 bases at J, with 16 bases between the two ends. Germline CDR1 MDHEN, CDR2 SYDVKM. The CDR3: CASSLPPRHNNSPLHF. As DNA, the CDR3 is TGTGCCAGCAGTCTCCCCCCTCGACACAATAATTCACCCCTCCACTTT.

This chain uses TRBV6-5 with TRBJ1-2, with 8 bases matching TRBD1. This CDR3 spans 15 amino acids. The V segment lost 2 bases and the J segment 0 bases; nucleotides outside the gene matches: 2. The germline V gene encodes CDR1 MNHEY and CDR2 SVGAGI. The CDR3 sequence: CASSYGTGANYGYTF. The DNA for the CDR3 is TGTGCCAGCAGTTACGGGACAGGAGCTAACTATGGCTACACCTTC.

The CDR3 spells CASSLYSEETQYF. The CDR3 DNA reads TGTGCCAGCAGCTTGTATTCGGAAGAGACCCAGTACTTC. The chain carries TRBV5-5 and TRBJ2-5, with unresolved D. Trimming removed 1 base at V and 3 bases at J, with 7 bases between. CDR3 size: 13 residues. CDR1 and CDR2 from the germline V gene are SGHKS and YYEKEE (reference sequence).

For the CDR3, the DNA is TGTGCCACCAGTGCGGGTGGGACAGAATACGAGCAGTACTTC. This sequence encodes CATSAGGTEYEQYF. This chain uses TRBV24-1 with TRBJ2-7, with 7 nucleotides matching TRBD1. This CDR3 has 14 residues. The J segment lost 4 bases and the V segment lost 5 bases, leaving 7 bases of the junction unmatched. Germline CDR1 KGHDR, CDR2 SFDVKD.

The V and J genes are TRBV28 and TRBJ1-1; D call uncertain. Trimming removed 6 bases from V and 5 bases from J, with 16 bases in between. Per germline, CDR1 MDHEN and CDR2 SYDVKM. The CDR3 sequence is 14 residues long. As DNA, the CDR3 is TGTGCCAGCAGGGCAGTTTTCCCCCTGACTGAAGCTTTCTTT. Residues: CASRAVFPLTEAFF. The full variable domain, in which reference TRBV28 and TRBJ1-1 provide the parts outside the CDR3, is DVKVTQSSRYLVKRTGEKVFLECVQDMDHENMFWYRQDPGLGLRLIYFSYDVKMKEKGDIPEGYSVSREKKERFSLILESASTNQTSMYLCASRAVFPLTEAFFGQGTRLTVV.

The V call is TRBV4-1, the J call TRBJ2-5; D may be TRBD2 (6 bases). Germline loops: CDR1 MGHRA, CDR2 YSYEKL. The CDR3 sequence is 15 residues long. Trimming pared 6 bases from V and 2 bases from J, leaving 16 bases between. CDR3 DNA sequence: TGCGCCAGCAGTCGCCTGGCAGGGACTCAAGAGACCCAGTACTTC. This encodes CASSRLAGTQETQYF.

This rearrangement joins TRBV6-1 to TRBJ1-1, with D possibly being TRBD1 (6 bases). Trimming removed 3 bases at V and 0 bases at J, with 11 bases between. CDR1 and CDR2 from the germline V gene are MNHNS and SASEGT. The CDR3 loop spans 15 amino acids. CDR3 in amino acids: CASSELRQVNTEAFF. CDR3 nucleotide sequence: TGTGCCAGCAGTGAGCTCAGACAGGTGAACACTGAAGCTTTCTTT.

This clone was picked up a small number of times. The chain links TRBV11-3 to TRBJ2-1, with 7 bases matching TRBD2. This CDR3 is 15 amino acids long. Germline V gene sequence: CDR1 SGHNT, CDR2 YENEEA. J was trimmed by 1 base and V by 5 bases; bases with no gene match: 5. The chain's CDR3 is CASSPGRGSYNEQFF. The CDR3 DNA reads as TGTGCCAGCAGCCCAGGGCGGGGGTCCTACAATGAGCAGTTCTTC.

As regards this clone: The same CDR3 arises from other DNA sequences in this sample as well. The CDR3 DNA is TGTGCCAGCAGTTTGAGCTCTGGGGCCAACGTCCTGACTTTC. Residues: CASSLSSGANVLTF. This rearrangement joins TRBV28 to TRBJ2-6, with D hard to call. Germline CDR1 and CDR2: MDHEN and SYDVKM. V was pared by 3 bases and J by 0 bases, with 3 bases between. The CDR3 spans 14 residues. The full variable domain, in which reference TRBV28 and TRBJ2-6 provide the parts outside the CDR3, is DVKVTQSSRYLVKRTGEKVFLECVQDMDHENMFWYRQDPGLGLRLIYFSYDVKMKEKGDIPEGYSVSREKKERFSLILESASTNQTSMYLCASSLSSGANVLTFGAGSRLTVL.

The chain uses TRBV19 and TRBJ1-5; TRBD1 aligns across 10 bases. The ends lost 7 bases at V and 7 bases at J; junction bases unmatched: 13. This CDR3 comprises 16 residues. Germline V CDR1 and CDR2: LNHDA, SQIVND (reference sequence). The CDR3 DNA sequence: TGTGCCAGTAATGATCCGGGACAGGGGATGGGGCAGCCCCAGCATTTT. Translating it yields CASNDPGQGMGQPQHF.

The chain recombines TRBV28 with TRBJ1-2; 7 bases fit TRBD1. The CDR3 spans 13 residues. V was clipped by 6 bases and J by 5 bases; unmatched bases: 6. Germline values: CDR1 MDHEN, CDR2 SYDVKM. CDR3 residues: CASRGTDSYGYTF. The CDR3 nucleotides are TGTGCCAGCAGGGGGACAGATTCGTATGGCTACACCTTC.

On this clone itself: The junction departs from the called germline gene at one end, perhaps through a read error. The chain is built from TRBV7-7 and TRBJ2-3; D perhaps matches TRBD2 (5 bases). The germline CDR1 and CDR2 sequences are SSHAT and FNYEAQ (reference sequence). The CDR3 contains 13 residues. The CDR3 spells CASSLDPGNTQYF. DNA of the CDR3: TGTGCTAGCAGCTTAGACCCGGGAAATACGCAGTATTTT.